This T cell receptor (beta chain) was profiled in a study of neurological immune-mediated disorders. Findings and limits, study-wide: In HTLV-1-associated myelopathy, TCR clonal expansion was greatest, and in multiple sclerosis it was least, below healthy controls.

This clonotype was recorded at least ten times. The antigen is unknown. Germline CDR1 and CDR2: ENHRY and SYGVKD. Deletions cut 2 bases from V and 2 bases from J, with 5 bases between. The CDR3 is 13 residues long. The study built sorted libraries from around 1 million CD4+ or CD8+ T cells. TCRdb re-called the 5' RACE reads with MiXCR, one entry per CDR3 protein. This table has around 40,000 distinct CDR3 sequences, approximately 7.2% appearing once. The TCR comes from a man aged 45-65 years in good health. What was sequenced was CD4+ T cells from blood. The chain has TRBV10-3 and TRBJ2-3; D perhaps matches TRBD1 (5 bases). CDR3 in DNA: TGTGCCATCAGTGAGGGGGCCACAGATACGCAGTATTTT. Translation gives CAISEGATDTQYF.